These T cell receptor beta chains were read from a single sample in a study of beta chain features in type 1 diabetes. Assay: immunoSEQ multiplex PCR; the TCRdb copy retains only in-frame clones and omits some. The data hold about 28,000 clones, with 65% observed a single time. The source material was Tregs from blood. These receptors were collected from a woman in her 30s with type 1 diabetes. Both conserved end residues are part of each CDR3. D genes are given only for firm matches. Clone size appears in some rows only: once, few, many, or a class for an expanded clone.

DNA: TGTGCCAGCAGCGTAGCCCCAAGCGGGACCTACAATGAGCAGTTCTTC
CDR3: CASSVAPSGTYNEQFF
V: TRBV9
D: TRBD2
size: NA
J: TRBJ2-1

DNA: TGTGCCATCAGTTCAGGGTCTTCGTCCTACAATGAGCAGTTCTTC
CDR3: CAISSGSSSYNEQFF
V: TRBV10-3
D: NA
size: few
J: TRBJ2-1

DNA: TGTGCCAGCAGCCCTTTTCCTAGGGGCGAGCAGTACTTC
CDR3: CASSPFPRGEQYF
V: TRBV7-2
D: NA
size: NA
J: TRBJ2-7

DNA: TGTGCCAGCTCACCAACGGGTTATAGCAATCAGCCCCAGCATTTT
CDR3: CASSPTGYSNQPQHF
V: TRBV18
D: NA
size: NA
J: TRBJ1-5

DNA: TGTGCCTGGGGCAGGCCCGAACAGGGGTTGAACACTGAAGCTTTCTTT
CDR3: CAWGRPEQGLNTEAFF
V: TRBV30
D: TRBD1
size: NA
J: TRBJ1-1

DNA: TGTGCCAGCAGCAAGCTATTTCAGCCCCAGCATTTT
CDR3: CASSKLFQPQHF
V: TRBV21-1
D: NA
size: NA
J: TRBJ1-5

DNA: TGCGCCAGCAGCCCCGGGGGGTCAGGCAATCAGCCCCAGCATTTT
CDR3: CASSPGGSGNQPQHF
V: TRBV5-1
D: NA
size: few
J: TRBJ1-5

DNA: TGTGCCAGCCGAGATAATGGTCGGTATGGCTACACCTTC
CDR3: CASRDNGRYGYTF
V: TRBV28
D: NA
size: few
J: TRBJ1-2

DNA: TGTGCCAGCAGCTTAGATGGTAGACTAGCGGTCTACAATGAGCAGTTCTTC
CDR3: CASSLDGRLAVYNEQFF
V: TRBV11-3
D: TRBD2
size: NA
J: TRBJ2-1

DNA: TGTGCCTGGAGTTTAACAGGGGGACAGCCCCAGCATTTT
CDR3: CAWSLTGGQPQHF
V: TRBV30
D: TRBD1
size: few
J: TRBJ1-5

DNA: TGTGCCTGGACCGGGATGGGACTGGAGGGCTATGGCTACACCTTC
CDR3: CAWTGMGLEGYGYTF
V: TRBV30
D: NA
size: NA
J: TRBJ1-2

DNA: TGCGCCAGCAGCTTGCTGACCGGGGAGCTGTTTTTT
CDR3: CASSLLTGELFF
V: TRBV5-1
D: NA
size: NA
J: TRBJ2-2

DNA: TGTGCCAGCAGCCGGTGGGGCTCCACTGAAGCTTTCTTT
CDR3: CASSRWGSTEAFF
V: TRBV2
D: NA
size: once
J: TRBJ1-1

DNA: TGTGCCAGCAGCGGATTAGCGGGAATCACAGATACGCAGTATTTT
CDR3: CASSGLAGITDTQYF
V: TRBV9
D: TRBD2
size: NA
J: TRBJ2-3

DNA: TGTGCCAGCAGCTCTAGGCTTGTAGCAACTAATGAAAAACTGTTTTTT
CDR3: CASSSRLVATNEKLFF
V: TRBV7-9
D: NA
size: medium-sized
J: TRBJ1-4

DNA: TGTGCCAGCAGTTCGCCGGGACTATCAAATGAGCAGTTCTTC
CDR3: CASSSPGLSNEQFF
V: TRBV28
D: TRBD2
size: few
J: TRBJ2-1

DNA: TGTGCCAGCAGCTTAGCGTTGATAACCGGCGGGAGCTTGTCCTACGAGCAGTACTTC
CDR3: CASSLALITGGSLSYEQYF
V: TRBV7-9
D: TRBD2
size: NA
J: TRBJ2-7

DNA: TGCGCCAGCAGCCAGGCCGGGTCTTCTAACTATGGCTACACCTTC
CDR3: CASSQAGSSNYGYTF
V: TRBV4-1
D: NA
size: NA
J: TRBJ1-2

DNA: TGCGCCAGCAGCCAATCGGGACTATCTCTCCCCGGGGAGCTGTTTTTT
CDR3: CASSQSGLSLPGELFF
V: TRBV5-1
D: TRBD2
size: NA
J: TRBJ2-2

DNA: TGCGCCAGCAGCCAGTCCGGGGTCACAGATACGCAGTATTTT
CDR3: CASSQSGVTDTQYF
V: TRBV4-1
D: NA
size: once
J: TRBJ2-3

DNA: TGCGCCAGCAGCAAACTTATCACAGATACGCAGTATTTT
CDR3: CASSKLITDTQYF
V: TRBV5-1
D: NA
size: NA
J: TRBJ2-3

DNA: TGTGCCAGCAGCCGGACCCCTAGCGCGAACACCGGGGAGCTGTTTTTT
CDR3: CASSRTPSANTGELFF
V: TRBV7-6
D: NA
size: NA
J: TRBJ2-2

DNA: TGTGCCAGCTCACCTCTGGATACGCAGTATTTT
CDR3: CASSPLDTQYF
V: TRBV18
D: NA
size: once
J: TRBJ2-3

DNA: TGTGCCTGCCCCGCGGGGCTAGCGGACTACAATGAGCAGTTCTTC
CDR3: CACPAGLADYNEQFF
V: TRBV30
D: TRBD2
size: few
J: TRBJ2-1

DNA: TGTGCCAGCAGTCCCAGACTAGCCGGGGGGACAGATACGCAGTATTTT
CDR3: CASSPRLAGGTDTQYF
V: TRBV28
D: TRBD2
size: few
J: TRBJ2-3

DNA: TGTGCCAGCAGCTTGATCGGTTTACGTGAAGCTTTCTTT
CDR3: CASSLIGLREAFF
V: TRBV5-5
D: NA
size: few
J: TRBJ1-1

DNA: TGTGCCAGCAGCTTGGGACAGGGGAGTGAGTACTTC
CDR3: CASSLGQGSEYF
V: TRBV7-9
D: TRBD1
size: NA
J: TRBJ2-7

DNA: TGTGCCAGCAGTGAAGCGGGACAGGGCTACGAGCAGTACTTC
CDR3: CASSEAGQGYEQYF
V: TRBV6-1
D: TRBD1
size: few
J: TRBJ2-7

DNA: TGTGCCAGCTCGGCGTTACCGGGACAGGGGATGGGGACCTACGAGCAGTACTTC
CDR3: CASSALPGQGMGTYEQYF
V: TRBV18
D: TRBD1
size: NA
J: TRBJ2-7

DNA: TGCAGCGTCCGGACAGGAGAGAATCAGCCCCAGCATTTT
CDR3: CSVRTGENQPQHF
V: TRBV29-1
D: TRBD1
size: once
J: TRBJ1-5

DNA: TGTGCCAGCAGCTTGGGCGTGGGCCAGCCCCAGCATTTT
CDR3: CASSLGVGQPQHF
V: TRBV5-4
D: NA
size: NA
J: TRBJ1-5

DNA: TGTGCCAGCAGCTTAGACGGGATTTTACGGGCTTTCTTT
CDR3: CASSLDGILRAFF
V: TRBV11-2
D: NA
size: NA
J: TRBJ1-1

DNA: TGCAGCGGTTCTTTAAGCGGGGGGAGCTCCTACAATGAGCAGTTCTTC
CDR3: CSGSLSGGSSYNEQFF
V: TRBV29-1
D: TRBD2
size: few
J: TRBJ2-1

DNA: TGTGCCAGCAGCTTAGGGGGACTAGCTGGGGCCGGGGAGCTGTTTTTT
CDR3: CASSLGGLAGAGELFF
V: TRBV7-8
D: TRBD2
size: NA
J: TRBJ2-2

DNA: TGTGCCAGCAGCTTAGGCCGACAGCTCCTAGAGACCCAGTACTTC
CDR3: CASSLGRQLLETQYF
V: TRBV7-9
D: NA
size: once
J: TRBJ2-5

DNA: TGTGCCAGCAGTGCTCCTCGACCACTAGCGGGATTTAATGAGCAGTTCTTC
CDR3: CASSAPRPLAGFNEQFF
V: TRBV6-1
D: TRBD2
size: NA
J: TRBJ2-1

DNA: TGTGCCAGCAGCTTAGGGGGGACTTTTGGGCAGTACTTC
CDR3: CASSLGGTFGQYF
V: TRBV7-2
D: NA
size: NA
J: TRBJ2-7

DNA: TGCAGTTCCTACAGATCCTACGAGCAGTACTTC
CDR3: CSSYRSYEQYF
V: TRBV20-1
D: NA
size: NA
J: TRBJ2-7

DNA: TGTGCCAGCAGCCTCCTAGCGGGAGCCTACGAGCAGTACTTC
CDR3: CASSLLAGAYEQYF
V: TRBV7-9
D: TRBD2
size: few
J: TRBJ2-7

DNA: TGTGCCAGCTCACCAAGGAGGGGGCGTAGCCTAAACAATGAGCAGTTCTTC
CDR3: CASSPRRGRSLNNEQFF
V: TRBV18
D: NA
size: NA
J: TRBJ2-1